The entry that follows covers one T cell receptor (beta chain) sequence. Its antigen is undetermined. This specimen comes from a study of Ad26.COV2.S vaccination and SARS-CoV-2 variants. Study results and limitations: Greater spike-specific TCR breadth was seen in vaccine recipients than in placebo recipients.

Clones were sequenced by immunoSEQ multiplex PCR, and TCRdb holds only the in-frame ones, with some missing. The data show roughly 460,000 clones, roughly 87% seen once. Treatment here: roughly 18 received Ad26.COV2.S at low or high dose, single or two shots; about 5 received placebo; per-sample allocation not given. Specimen acquisition occurred on day 63 following the initial vaccine or placebo injection. Ad26.COV2.S expressed prefusion-stabilized spike from the original Wuhan strain. The specimen was peripheral blood, collected in a trial of Ad26.COV2.S vaccine versus placebo. This TCR came from a person between 18 and 65 years old who received the Ad26.COV2.S COVID-19 vaccine or a placebo.

CDR3 bases: TGTGCCAGCAGCCCTCACATGAACACTGAAGCTTTCTTT. Protein: CASSPHMNTEAFF. The rearrangement links TRBV7-3 to TRBJ1-1; D unclear. The germline V and J ends were trimmed by 5 bases and 0 bases, with 7 bases remaining between them. The CDR3 contains 13 residues. Germline lookup yields CDR1 SGHTA and CDR2 FQGTGA. Full variable domain (outside the CDR3, taken from reference TRBV7-3 and TRBJ1-1): GAGVSQTPSNKVTEKGKYVELRCDPISGHTALYWYRQSLGQGPEFLIYFQGTGAADDSGLPNDRFFAVRPEGSVSTLKIQRTERGDSAVYLCASSPHMNTEAFFGQGTRLTVV.